A selection of T cell receptor beta chains follows, all from one sample in a study of blood T cells in healthy people across ages. One entry per CDR3 protein results from TCRdb running MiXCR on the 5' RACE reads. Of some 760,000 distinct CDR3 sequences in the sample, 20% to 30% are singletons; the top ten hold more than 3%. These sequences were also reported in another study, on T cells of mothers and their children.

The source material was blood. The source is a boy between 10 and 17 years old in good health. Each CDR3 is given with its conserved first and last residue. Fields, in order: V gene, J gene, clone size, D gene, CDR3 DNA, CDR3 protein. The D gene is left open where the match is weak. The listing skips clone size in some rows; elsewhere it reads once, few, many or a size class.

TRBV29-1,TRBJ1-1,-,-,TGCAGCGCCATCGAAGTGCTGAACACTGAAGCTTTCTTT,CSAIEVLNTEAFF
TRBV2,TRBJ2-3,-,-,TGTGCCAGCAGGACTGGAGCAGGCACAGATACGCAGTATTTT,CASRTGAGTDTQYF
TRBV15,TRBJ1-5,-,-,TGTGCCACCAGCAGAGATGGGTATAGCAATCAGCCCCAGCATTTT,CATSRDGYSNQPQHF
TRBV6-5,TRBJ2-3,-,-,TGTGCCAGCAGGTCGAGCGGGCGTGCAGATACGCAGTATTTT,CASRSSGRADTQYF
TRBV20-1,TRBJ2-3,many,-,TGCAGTGTTTGGGGGACCGAGGGGGAGTCAACAGATACGCAGTATTTT,CSVWGTEGESTDTQYF
TRBV6-6,TRBJ1-2,few,TRBD1,TGTGCCAGCAGCCCGGACAGGCCCTATGGCTACACCTTC,CASSPDRPYGYTF
TRBV21-1,TRBJ2-7,few,-,TGTGCCAGCAGCAAATTTCAGGGTACCTCCTACGAGCAGTACTTC,CASSKFQGTSYEQYF
TRBV3-1,TRBJ2-5,few,TRBD2,TGTGCCAGCAGCCGTCGGACTAGCGGGGCGGGAGAGACCCAGTACTTC,CASSRRTSGAGETQYF
TRBV6-6,TRBJ2-2,-,TRBD1,TGTGCCAGCAGTCCCGAGGTGACAGGGCCCGGGGAGCTGTTTTTT,CASSPEVTGPGELFF
TRBV6-6,TRBJ2-1,few,TRBD2,TGTGCCAGCAGCCCGGGGGGAGACTTCGGGAATGAGCAGTTCTTC,CASSPGGDFGNEQFF
TRBV6-6,TRBJ1-2,-,-,TGTGCCAGCAGTTACTCGTCGGGGTCGCCTCTCTATGGCTACACCTTC,CASSYSSGSPLYGYTF
TRBV7-8,TRBJ1-4,-,-,TGTACCAGCAGCTTAGTTCGACAGAACTATAACGCAACTAATGAAAAACTGTTTTTT,CTSSLVRQNYNATNEKLFF
TRBV19,TRBJ2-1,-,-,TGTGCCAGTAGTACTAGCATCGTCGATGAGCAGTTCTTC,CASSTSIVDEQFF
TRBV28,TRBJ2-1,-,-,TGTGCCAGCAGTGTCCGGGACTCAAACAATGAGCAGTTCTTC,CASSVRDSNNEQFF
TRBV4-1,TRBJ2-5,few,-,TGCGCCAGCAGCCAAGGGCCCTCATACGAGACCCAGTACTTC,CASSQGPSYETQYF
TRBV6-5,TRBJ2-3,once,-,TGTGCCAGCAGTAACTCCTATACGCAGTATTTT,CASSNSYTQYF
TRBV5-1,TRBJ2-5,-,TRBD1,TGCGCCAGCAGCTTGGAGGGGACAGGGCTCCAGCAGTACTTC,CASSLEGTGLQQYF
TRBV12-3/TRBV12-4,TRBJ1-3,-,-,TGTGCCAGCAGGCCACGGGAGGGTTTTGCTGGAAACACCATATATTTT,CASRPREGFAGNTIYF